This TCR beta chain was found in a study of molecular identifiers for immune sequencing clone quantification. Study outcomes and limitations: Identical TCR molecules that share a barcode could lead to an underestimation of highly expanded clone sizes.

Regarding this clonotype: Its antigen is undetermined.

Each CDR3 protein gets one entry after TCRdb re-called the PCR reads with MiXCR. Counted here are under 15,000 distinct CDR3 sequences, 18% occurring once; the ten biggest clones make up around 1.6%. CDR3 length equals 15 residues. Trimming left V 4 bases short and J 0 bases short, with 10 bases between. Germline V gives CDR1 SEHNR, CDR2 FQNEAQ (reference sequence). The source of this sequence is a human donor in good health. Some libraries in this study had Jurkat cell RNA spiked in. J is TRBJ2-1 and V is TRBV7-9, with D tentatively TRBD2 (6 bases). The sample consisted of naive CD8+ T cells from blood, with Jurkat cell RNA spiked in. Subset indicated: FACS-sorted CD8+CD4-CCR7+CD45RA+ naive T cells. The CDR3 DNA sequence: TGTGCCAGCAGCTCGACTAGGAGCTCCTACAATGAGCAGTTCTTC. Its protein is CASSSTRSSYNEQFF.